Presented here are 24 T cell receptor beta chains from one specimen sequenced in a study of shared clonotypes between healthy human individuals. Clones were sequenced by immunoSEQ multiplex PCR, and TCRdb holds only the in-frame ones, with some missing. The sample carries over 2 million clones, 85% to 95% recorded once. Sequencing used naive CD4+ T cells from PBMCs. Specified subset: CD45RA+ positively selected. Every receptor here comes from a man between 18 and 29 years old in good health. Some clones in this sample may be carry-over from other donors' samples.

The CDR3: CASSLVWGSYNEQFF. The CDR3 coding sequence is TGTGCCAGCAGTTTAGTGTGGGGCTCCTACAATGAGCAGTTCTTC. This sequence joins TRBV27 and TRBJ2-1; D is ambiguous. This CDR3 is built from 15 residues. Trimming stripped 2 bases from V and 0 bases from J, with 8 bases between. Germline CDR1 MNHEY, CDR2 SMNVEV (reference sequence).

The chain links TRBV19 to TRBJ2-5, with D possibly being TRBD2 (5 bases). The CDR3 loop spans 13 amino acids. Germline V gene lookup returns CDR1 LNHDA and CDR2 SQIVND (reference sequence). V was cut by 0 bases and J by 9 bases, with 11 bases left in between. CDR3 protein: CASSIDSTRAQYF. CDR3 nucleotide sequence: TGTGCCAGTAGTATAGATAGCACTAGGGCCCAGTACTTC.

The chain recombines TRBV10-3 with TRBJ1-1; 7 bases match TRBD1. V lost 5 bases to trimming and J lost 0 bases; unmatched junction nucleotides: 9. CDR3 size: 16 residues. Looked up from germline, CDR1 is ENHRY and CDR2 is SYGVKD. Written as DNA, the CDR3 is TGTGCCATCAGTCTCCGGGACAGAGACATGAACACTGAAGCTTTCTTT. Its translation: CAISLRDRDMNTEAFF.

This chain joins TRBV9 and TRBJ2-7; D gene ambiguous. The V gene's germline CDR1 is SGDLS and CDR2 YYNGEE. This CDR3 has 14 amino acids. With 4 bases removed from V and 4 bases from J, the gap between germline ends came to 15 bases. The CDR3 nucleotides read TGTGCCAGCAGCCCTACCGAATCAAGGTACGAGCAGTACTTC. It codes for CASSPTESRYEQYF.

About this clone itself: Other DNA sequences in this sample translate to the same CDR3. V is TRBV18 and J is TRBJ1-5, with TRBD1 matching over 10 bases. Germline lookup yields CDR1 KGHSH and CDR2 LQKENI. V lost 6 bases to trimming and J lost 2 bases; unmatched junction nucleotides: 4. CDR3 length equals 15 residues. The CDR3 region has the DNA TGTGCCAGCTCCCCCGGGACAGGGGGCAATCAGCCCCAGCATTTT. The encoded protein is CASSPGTGGNQPQHF.

This clone was observed once. This chain links TRBV5-1 with TRBJ2-1, with TRBD2 identical over 9 bases. The CDR3 length is 15 residues. V dropped 8 bases and J dropped 2; count of bases not matched to a gene: 8. Per germline, CDR1 SGHRS and CDR2 YFSETQ. The CDR3 DNA follows: TGCGCCAGTCTACCGCTAGCGGGAACCTACAATGAGCAGTTCTTC. It is translated as CASLPLAGTYNEQFF. Looking up the rest from reference TRBV5-1 and TRBJ2-1 gives the full variable domain: KAGVTQTPRYLIKTRGQQVTLSCSPISGHRSVSWYQQTPGQGLQFLFEYFSETQRNKGNFPGRFSGRQFSNSRSEMNVSTLELGDSALYLCASLPLAGTYNEQFFGPGTRLTVL.

The chain couples TRBV29-1 to TRBJ2-5; D unclear. This CDR3 comprises 10 residues. Germline V gene data show CDR1 as SQVTM and CDR2 as ANQGSEA. V was pared by 7 bases and J by 4 bases, with 7 bases between. CDR3 DNA sequence: TGCAGCGGCAAACGAGAGACCCAGTACTTC. Encoded protein: CSGKRETQYF.

The J gene is TRBJ2-6, the V gene TRBV28; either TRBD1 or TRBD2 may fit D (6 bases each). The germline V gene has CDR1 MDHEN and CDR2 SYDVKM. V gave up 6 bases and J gave up 0 bases, with 12 bases separating them. The CDR3 is 16 amino acids. CDR3 residues: CASRGGGSSGANVLTF. The CDR3 nucleotides are TGTGCCAGCAGAGGAGGGGGATCCTCTGGGGCCAACGTCCTGACTTTC.

The chain recombines TRBV18 with TRBJ2-4, with a weak D call TRBD1 (6 bases). This CDR3 has 16 residues. Germline V gene lookup returns CDR1 KGHSH and CDR2 LQKENI. Trimming shortened V by 2 bases and J by 3 bases, and 14 bases separated the two germline ends. The CDR3 reads CASSPIGQGLKNIQYF. In nucleotides, the CDR3 is TGTGCCAGCTCACCAATTGGGCAGGGGCTCAAAAACATTCAGTACTTC.

This chain links TRBV11-1 with TRBJ2-5; D is possibly TRBD2 (6 bases). The germline V gene has CDR1 SGHAT and CDR2 FQDESV (reference sequence). Trimming cost V 4 bases and J 5 bases, with 17 bases left between them. CDR3 length: 15 residues. The CDR3 nucleotides are TGTGCCAGCAGCTCGGACTATAGGACCGCGGAGACCCAGTACTTC. Translation gives CASSSDYRTAETQYF.

About this clone itself: This specimen includes other DNA sequences encoding the same CDR3. CDR3 bases: TGTGCCAGCAGCTTAGGGCAGGGGAGCAATCAGCCCCAGCATTTT. It is translated as CASSLGQGSNQPQHF. This chain uses TRBV11-2 with TRBJ1-5; D perhaps matches TRBD1 (6 bases). Trimming took off 1 base at V and 1 base at J, with 8 bases between the two ends. The CDR3 is 15 amino acids. Germline V gene lookup returns CDR1 SGHAT and CDR2 FQNNGV.

This clone appeared a single time. The chain employs TRBV7-8 and TRBJ2-5, with unresolved D. The CDR3 length is 15 residues. V lost 6 bases, J lost 5 bases, and 19 bases lay in between. Germline V gives CDR1 SGHVS, CDR2 FQNEAQ. The CDR3 DNA reads as TGTGCCAGCAGGACTGTCGGGCTAGTCTTGGAGACCCAGTACTTC. Amino acids: CASRTVGLVLETQYF.

V gene TRBV6-5 combines with J gene TRBJ2-7, with 10 bases lining up with TRBD1. The CDR3 runs 15 residues. Trimming took 6 bases from V and 7 from J; bases not matched to a gene: 12. Germline V gene data show CDR1 as MNHEY and CDR2 as SVGAGI. The CDR3 DNA reads TGTGCCAGCAGCAGACAGGGGGCAGCGGAGCCGGAGCAGTACTTC. This encodes CASSRQGAAEPEQYF.

This CDR3 is CASSDAGGSYEQYF. The CDR3 region has the DNA TGTGCCAGCAGCGACGCAGGGGGCTCCTACGAGCAGTACTTC. This chain uses TRBV5-6 with TRBJ2-7; 7 bases are shared with TRBD1. The CDR3 length is 14 residues. The V segment lost 4 bases and the J segment 0 bases; nucleotides outside the gene matches: 4. Germline V gives CDR1 SGHDT, CDR2 YYEEEE.

The chain combines TRBV5-1 with TRBJ2-3; the D gene is possibly TRBD1 (6 bases). The CDR3 is 15 amino acids. Germline CDR1 and CDR2: SGHRS and YFSETQ. The V gene lost 0 bases and the J gene lost 2 bases, with 10 bases spanning the gap. CDR3 in DNA: TGCGCCAGCAGCTTGGCCACAGGGCCCACAGATACGCAGTATTTT. It encodes CASSLATGPTDTQYF. Drawing the rest from reference TRBV5-1 and TRBJ2-3, the complete variable domain is KAGVTQTPRYLIKTRGQQVTLSCSPISGHRSVSWYQQTPGQGLQFLFEYFSETQRNKGNFPGRFSGRQFSNSRSEMNVSTLELGDSALYLCASSLATGPTDTQYFGPGTRLTVL.

The chain combines TRBV28 with TRBJ2-1; 10 bases fit TRBD1. This CDR3 has 18 residues. Looked up from germline, CDR1 is MDHEN and CDR2 is SYDVKM. With V trimmed by 5 bases and J by 4 bases, 14 bases remained unmatched. CDR3 bases: TGTGCCAGCAGTCCCGAACCACGACAGGGGGCTGTATACAATGAGCAGTTCTTC. Its protein product is CASSPEPRQGAVYNEQFF.

The rearrangement uses TRBV5-4 and TRBJ1-4, with D possibly TRBD1 on 5 matching bases. The V end lost 0 bases, the J end lost 7 bases, and 13 bases lay between the germline ends. Germline values: CDR1 SGHNT, CDR2 YYREEE (reference sequence). The length of the CDR3 is 15 residues. CDR3 DNA: TGTGCCAGCAGCTTGGGGCCCGGAAGGGGTGAAAAACTGTTTTTT. As protein: CASSLGPGRGEKLFF.

The chain employs TRBV18 and TRBJ1-3; D ambiguous. The CDR3 totals 16 residues. V was cut by 4 bases and J by 0 bases, with 13 bases left in between. Germline assignment: CDR1 KGHSH and CDR2 LQKENI. DNA of the CDR3: TGTGCCAGCTCACTTGGACCTATCGACTCTGGAAACACCATATATTTT. Protein product: CASSLGPIDSGNTIYF.

V gene TRBV4-2 combines with J gene TRBJ2-3, with a possible D match to TRBD2 (6 bases). Germline V gene sequence: CDR1 LGHNA, CDR2 YNFKEQ. This CDR3 has 13 residues. V was pared by 3 bases and J by 6 bases, with 10 bases between. CDR3 region: CASSQGGRDTQYF. CDR3 nucleotides: TGTGCCAGCAGCCAGGGGGGACGGGATACGCAGTATTTT.

The chain recombines TRBV9 with TRBJ1-1, with 11 bases identical to TRBD1. CDR1 SGDLS and CDR2 YYNGEE come from the germline V gene. The CDR3 is 17 residues long. J gave up 1 base and V 0 bases, and 5 bases lay outside the gene matches. The DNA for the CDR3 is TGTGCCAGCAGCGTAGTTTCGGGACAGGGGGAGAACACTGAAGCTTTCTTT. Amino acids: CASSVVSGQGENTEAFF.

The chain couples TRBV4-1 to TRBJ1-2; D not resolved. The germline gives CDR1 MGHRA, CDR2 YSYEKL. The CDR3 is 16 residues long. Trimming cost V 1 base and J 10 bases, with 22 bases left between them. CDR3: CASSQGRRVNSKVYTF. The CDR3, as DNA: TGCGCCAGCAGCCAAGGTCGCCGAGTGAATTCAAAAGTCTACACCTTC.

This chain links TRBV4-1 with TRBJ1-2; D is unresolved. The CDR3 has 15 amino acids. Per the germline V gene, CDR1 is MGHRA and CDR2 is YSYEKL. The ends were cut back, 1 base at V and 4 bases at J, with 13 bases in the middle. The CDR3 nucleotides are TGCGCCAGCAGCCAAGTCCTCGGGCAGCTCTATGGCTACACCTTC. Encoded protein: CASSQVLGQLYGYTF.

The chain employs TRBV5-1 and TRBJ1-2; D is possibly TRBD1 (5 bases). Germline V gene data show CDR1 as SGHRS and CDR2 as YFSETQ. The CDR3 consists of 14 residues. V lost 4 bases and J lost 4, with 14 bases in between. CDR3 region: CASSADRGPYGYTF. In nucleotides, the CDR3 is TGCGCCAGCAGCGCCGACCGGGGCCCCTATGGCTACACCTTC.

The chain links TRBV28 to TRBJ1-3; D might be TRBD1 (6 bases). This CDR3 contains 15 residues. V lost 6 bases, J lost 0 bases, and 12 bases lay in between. From germline, CDR1 is MDHEN and CDR2 SYDVKM. The CDR3 region is CASRDRAFSGNTIYF. The CDR3 DNA reads as TGTGCCAGCAGGGACAGAGCTTTCTCTGGAAACACCATATATTTT.